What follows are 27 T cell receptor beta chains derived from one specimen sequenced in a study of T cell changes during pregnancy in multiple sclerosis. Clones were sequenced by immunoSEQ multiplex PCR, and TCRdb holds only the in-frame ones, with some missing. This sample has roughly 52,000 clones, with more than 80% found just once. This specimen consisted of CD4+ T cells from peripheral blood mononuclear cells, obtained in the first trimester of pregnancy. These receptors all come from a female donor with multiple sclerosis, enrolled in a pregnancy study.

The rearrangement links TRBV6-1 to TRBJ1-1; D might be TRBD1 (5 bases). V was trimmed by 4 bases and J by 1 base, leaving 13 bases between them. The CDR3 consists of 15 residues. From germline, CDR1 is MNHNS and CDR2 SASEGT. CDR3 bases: TGTGCCAGCAGTGCCGTGACAGATCCGAACACTGAAGCTTTCTTT. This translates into CASSAVTDPNTEAFF.

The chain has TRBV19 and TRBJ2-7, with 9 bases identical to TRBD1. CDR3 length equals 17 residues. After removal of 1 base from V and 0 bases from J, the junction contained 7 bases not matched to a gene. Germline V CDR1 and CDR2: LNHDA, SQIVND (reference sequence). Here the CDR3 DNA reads TGTGCCAGTAGTATAGGGACAGGGGCTTCAAACTCCTACGAGCAGTACTTC. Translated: CASSIGTGASNSYEQYF.

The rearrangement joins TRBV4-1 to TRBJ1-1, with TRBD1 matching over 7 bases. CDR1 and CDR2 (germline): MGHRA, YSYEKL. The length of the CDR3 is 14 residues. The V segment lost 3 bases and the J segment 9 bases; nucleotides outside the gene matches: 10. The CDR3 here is CASSQRQGTSKAFF. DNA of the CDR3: TGCGCCAGCAGCCAGAGACAGGGAACCAGTAAAGCTTTCTTT.

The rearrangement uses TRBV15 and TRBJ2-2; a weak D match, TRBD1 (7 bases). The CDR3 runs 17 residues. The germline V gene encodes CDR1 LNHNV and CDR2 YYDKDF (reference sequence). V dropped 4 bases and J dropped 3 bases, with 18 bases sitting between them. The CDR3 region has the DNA TGTGCCACCAGCACCCCAGGGGGGAGTTGGGACACCGGGGAGCTGTTTTTT. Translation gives CATSTPGGSWDTGELFF.

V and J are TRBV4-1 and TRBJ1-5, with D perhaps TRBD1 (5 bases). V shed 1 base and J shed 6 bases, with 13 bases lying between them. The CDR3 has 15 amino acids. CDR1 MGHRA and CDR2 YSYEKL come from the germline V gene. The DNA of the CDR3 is TGCGCCAGCAGCCAAGTCGCAACAGGAAGTCAGCCCCAGCATTTT. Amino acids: CASSQVATGSQPQHF.

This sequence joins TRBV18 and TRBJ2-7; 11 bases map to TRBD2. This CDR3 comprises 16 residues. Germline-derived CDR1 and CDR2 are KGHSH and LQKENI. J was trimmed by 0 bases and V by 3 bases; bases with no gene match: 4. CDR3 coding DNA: TGTGCCAGCTCACCCAGGACTAGCGGGTACTCCTACGAGCAGTACTTC. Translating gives CASSPRTSGYSYEQYF.

The CDR3 nucleotides are TGTGCCAGCAGCTTCGCAGGGGGTAACACTGAAGCTTTCTTT. This sequence encodes CASSFAGGNTEAFF. The chain combines TRBV7-6 with TRBJ1-1; TRBD1 aligns across 7 bases. The V gene's germline CDR1 is SGHVS and CDR2 FNYEAQ. This CDR3 comprises 14 residues. Losses at the gene ends were 3 bases for V and 2 bases for J; bases not matched to a gene: 3.

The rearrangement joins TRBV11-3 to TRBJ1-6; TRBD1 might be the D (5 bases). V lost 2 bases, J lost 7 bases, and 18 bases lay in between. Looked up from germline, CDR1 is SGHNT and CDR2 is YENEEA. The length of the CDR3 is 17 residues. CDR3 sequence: CASSLNPPQAGNSPLHF. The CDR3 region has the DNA TGTGCCAGCAGCTTAAACCCCCCACAGGCCGGCAATTCACCCCTCCACTTT. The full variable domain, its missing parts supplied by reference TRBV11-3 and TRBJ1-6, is EAGVVQSPRYKIIEKKQPVAFWCNPISGHNTLYWYLQNLGQGPELLIRYENEEAVDDSQLPKDRFSAERLKGVDSTLKIQPAELGDSAVYLCASSLNPPQAGNSPLHFGNGTRLTVT.

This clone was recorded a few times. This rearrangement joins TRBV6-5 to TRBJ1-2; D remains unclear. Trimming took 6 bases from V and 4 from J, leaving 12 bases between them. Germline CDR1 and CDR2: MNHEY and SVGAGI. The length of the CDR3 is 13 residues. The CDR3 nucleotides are TGTGCCAGCAGAAACAGCACCTTCTATGGCTACACCTTC. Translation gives CASRNSTFYGYTF.

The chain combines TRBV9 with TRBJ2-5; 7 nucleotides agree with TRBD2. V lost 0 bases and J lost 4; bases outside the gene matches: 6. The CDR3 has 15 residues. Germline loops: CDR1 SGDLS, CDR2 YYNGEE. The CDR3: CASSVASGVGETQYF. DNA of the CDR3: TGTGCCAGCAGCGTAGCCAGCGGGGTAGGAGAGACCCAGTACTTC.

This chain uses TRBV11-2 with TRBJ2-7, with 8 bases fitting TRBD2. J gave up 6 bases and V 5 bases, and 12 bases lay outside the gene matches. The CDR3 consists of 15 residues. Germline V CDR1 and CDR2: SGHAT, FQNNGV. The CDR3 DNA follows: TGTGCCAGCAGCCCAAAGGGTCTAGCGGGTTCCGAGCAGTACTTC. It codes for CASSPKGLAGSEQYF. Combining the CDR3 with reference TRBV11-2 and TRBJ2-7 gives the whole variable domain EAGVAQSPRYKIIEKRQSVAFWCNPISGHATLYWYQQILGQGPKLLIQFQNNGVVDDSQLPKDRFSAERLKGVDSTLKIQPAKLEDSAVYLCASSPKGLAGSEQYFGPGTRLTVT.

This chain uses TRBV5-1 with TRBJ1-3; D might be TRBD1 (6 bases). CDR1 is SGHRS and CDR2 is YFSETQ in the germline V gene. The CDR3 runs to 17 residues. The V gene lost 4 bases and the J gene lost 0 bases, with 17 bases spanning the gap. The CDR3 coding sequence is TGCGCCAGCAGCGCTGCCGGGACACCGAGCTCTGGAAACACCATATATTTT. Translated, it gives CASSAAGTPSSGNTIYF.

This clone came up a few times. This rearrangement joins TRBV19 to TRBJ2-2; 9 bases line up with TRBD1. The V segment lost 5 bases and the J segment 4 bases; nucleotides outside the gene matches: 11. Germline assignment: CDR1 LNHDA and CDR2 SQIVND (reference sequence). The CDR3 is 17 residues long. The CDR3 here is CASSALPGQGSTGELFF. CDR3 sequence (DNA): TGTGCCAGTAGTGCCCTGCCGGGACAGGGAAGCACCGGGGAGCTGTTTTTT.

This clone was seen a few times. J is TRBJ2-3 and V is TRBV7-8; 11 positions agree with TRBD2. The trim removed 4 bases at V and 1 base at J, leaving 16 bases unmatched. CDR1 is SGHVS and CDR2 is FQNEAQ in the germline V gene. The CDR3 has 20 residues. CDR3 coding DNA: TGTGCCAGCAGCTCGGAACACATTAGCGGGGGGGCGTCTGGCACAGATACGCAGTATTTT. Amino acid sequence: CASSSEHISGGASGTDTQYF. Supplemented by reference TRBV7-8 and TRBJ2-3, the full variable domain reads GAGVSQSPRYKVAKRGQDVALRCDPISGHVSLFWYQQALGQGPEFLTYFQNEAQLDKSGLPSDRFFAERPEGSVSTLKIQRTQQEDSAVYLCASSSEHISGGASGTDTQYFGPGTRLTVL.

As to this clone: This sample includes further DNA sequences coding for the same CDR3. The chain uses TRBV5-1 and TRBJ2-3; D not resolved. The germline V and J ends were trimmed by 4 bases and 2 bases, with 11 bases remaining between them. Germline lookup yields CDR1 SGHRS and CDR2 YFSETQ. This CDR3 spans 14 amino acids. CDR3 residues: CASSPGTSTDTQYF. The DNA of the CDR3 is TGCGCCAGCAGCCCAGGAACCTCCACAGATACGCAGTATTTT.

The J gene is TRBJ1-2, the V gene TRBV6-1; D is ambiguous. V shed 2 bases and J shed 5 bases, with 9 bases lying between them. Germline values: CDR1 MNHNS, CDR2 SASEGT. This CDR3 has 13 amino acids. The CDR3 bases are TGTGCCAGCAGTGAATCTTCCGTATATGGCTACACCTTC. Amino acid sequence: CASSESSVYGYTF.

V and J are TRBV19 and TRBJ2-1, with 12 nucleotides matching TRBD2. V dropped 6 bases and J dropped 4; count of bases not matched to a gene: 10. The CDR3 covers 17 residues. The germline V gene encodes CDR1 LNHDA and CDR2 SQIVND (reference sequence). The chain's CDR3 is CASRRTSGIILYNEQFF. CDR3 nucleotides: TGTGCCAGTAGGCGGACTAGCGGGATAATTTTGTACAATGAGCAGTTCTTC.

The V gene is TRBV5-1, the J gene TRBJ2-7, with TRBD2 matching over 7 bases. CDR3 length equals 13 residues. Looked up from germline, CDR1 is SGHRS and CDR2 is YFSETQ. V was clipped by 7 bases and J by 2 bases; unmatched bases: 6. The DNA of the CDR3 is TGCGCCAGCCGAAAAGCGGGGACCTACGAGCAGTACTTC. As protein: CASRKAGTYEQYF. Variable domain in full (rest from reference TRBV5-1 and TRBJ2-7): KAGVTQTPRYLIKTRGQQVTLSCSPISGHRSVSWYQQTPGQGLQFLFEYFSETQRNKGNFPGRFSGRQFSNSRSEMNVSTLELGDSALYLCASRKAGTYEQYFGPGTRLTVT.

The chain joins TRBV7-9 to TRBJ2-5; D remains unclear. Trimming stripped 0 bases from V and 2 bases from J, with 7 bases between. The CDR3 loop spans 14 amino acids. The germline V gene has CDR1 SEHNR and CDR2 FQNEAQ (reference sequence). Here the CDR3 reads CASSLAAQQETQYF. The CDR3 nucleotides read TGTGCCAGCAGCTTAGCGGCCCAGCAAGAGACCCAGTACTTC. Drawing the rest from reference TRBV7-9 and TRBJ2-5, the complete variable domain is DTGVSQNPRHKITKRGQNVTFRCDPISEHNRLYWYRQTLGQGPEFLTYFQNEAQLEKSRLLSDRFSAERPKGSFSTLEIQRTEQGDSAMYLCASSLAAQQETQYFGPGTRLLVL.

The CDR3: CASSPGQGRSYEQYF. As DNA, the CDR3 is TGTGCCAGCAGTCCTGGACAGGGGAGGTCCTACGAGCAGTACTTC. The chain combines TRBV6-5 with TRBJ2-7, with 9 bases aligning to TRBD1. This CDR3 comprises 15 residues. CDR1 MNHEY and CDR2 SVGAGI come from the germline V gene. V was clipped by 5 bases and J by 1 base; unmatched bases: 6.

The CDR3 reads CASSTKETQYF. Written as DNA, the CDR3 is TGTGCCAGTAGTACCAAAGAGACCCAGTACTTC. The chain employs TRBV19 and TRBJ2-5, with D unclear. The CDR3 sequence is 11 residues long. Germline V gene lookup returns CDR1 LNHDA and CDR2 SQIVND (reference sequence). Trimming removed 4 bases at V and 3 bases at J, with 3 bases between.

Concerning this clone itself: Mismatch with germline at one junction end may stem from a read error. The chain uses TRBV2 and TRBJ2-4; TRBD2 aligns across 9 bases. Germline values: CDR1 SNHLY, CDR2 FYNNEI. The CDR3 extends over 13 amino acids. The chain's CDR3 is CASSEELTSGEIF. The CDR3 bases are TGTGCCAGCAGTGAAGAATTGACTAGCGGCGAAATCTTC.

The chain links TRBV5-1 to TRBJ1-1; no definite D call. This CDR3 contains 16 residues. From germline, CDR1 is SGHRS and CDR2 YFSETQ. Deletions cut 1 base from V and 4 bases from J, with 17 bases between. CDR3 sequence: CASSLIAPAGSTEAFF. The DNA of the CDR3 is TGCGCCAGCAGCTTGATCGCCCCGGCGGGTAGCACTGAAGCTTTCTTT.

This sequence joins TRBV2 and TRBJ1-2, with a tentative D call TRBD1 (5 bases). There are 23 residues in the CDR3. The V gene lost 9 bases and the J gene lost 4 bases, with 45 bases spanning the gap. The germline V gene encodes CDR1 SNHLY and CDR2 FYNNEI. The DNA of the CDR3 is TGTGCCAGAAGGACAATGGTCAAAACCCCTGCACAGTCTTACCAAATAATGCTCTATGGCTACACCTTC. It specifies CARRTMVKTPAQSYQIMLYGYTF.

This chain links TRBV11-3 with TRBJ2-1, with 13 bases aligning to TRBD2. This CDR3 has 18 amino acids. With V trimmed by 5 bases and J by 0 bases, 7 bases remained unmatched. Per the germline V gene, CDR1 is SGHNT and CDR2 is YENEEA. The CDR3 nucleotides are TGTGCCAGCAGCCCCTTCCGGACTAGCGGGGGCTCCTACAATGAGCAGTTCTTC. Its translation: CASSPFRTSGGSYNEQFF.

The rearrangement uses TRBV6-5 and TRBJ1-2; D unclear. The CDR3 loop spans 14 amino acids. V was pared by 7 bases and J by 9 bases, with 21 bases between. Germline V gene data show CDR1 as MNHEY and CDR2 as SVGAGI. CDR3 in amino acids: CASTRLGEDVSYTF. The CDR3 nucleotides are TGTGCCAGCACCCGACTCGGGGAGGACGTAAGCTACACCTTC.

CDR3 DNA: TGTGCCAGCAGAAGACAGGGACAAGGAAGGACCGGGGAGCTGTTTTTT. Translated: CASRRQGQGRTGELFF. V and J are TRBV27 and TRBJ2-2; 7 positions agree with TRBD1. Germline V gives CDR1 MNHEY, CDR2 SMNVEV (reference sequence). The CDR3 has 16 residues. Germline trimming cut 6 bases from V and 5 bases from J; bases unmatched to any gene: 12.